This T cell receptor beta chain was found in a study of cytomegalovirus exposure and HLA in healthy donors. The V gene's germline CDR1 is SNHLY and CDR2 FYNNEI. This CDR3 contains 14 residues. The trim removed 8 bases at V and 5 bases at J, leaving 8 bases unmatched. The PCR had 60 Vbeta and 13 Jbeta primers. Data came from immunoSEQ multiplex PCR; TCRdb stores just in-frame clones and leaves some out. The profile covers 150,000 to 200,000 clones, with 70% to 90% appearing a single time and about 2.4% taken by the ten largest. Comment on this clone: Antigen unknown.

Overall study findings and caveats: Associated with HLA alleles at 0.05 false discovery rate in a later analysis were about 17,000 TCR beta sequences. A further, later analysis showed that HLA-associated TCR beta chains (compared with equally common others) were more clonally expanded.

Sequencing used PBMCs. This TCR came from a male donor in good health and CMV-seronegative. The chain recombines TRBV2 with TRBJ2-2, with TRBD2 identical over 7 bases. As DNA, the CDR3 is TGTGCCAGCCACGGCGGGAGTAGTACCGGGGAGCTGTTTTTT. Translation: CASHGGSSTGELFF. The full variable domain, rest sourced from reference TRBV2 and TRBJ2-2, is EPEVTQTPSHQVTQMGQEVILRCVPISNHLYFYWYRQILGQKVEFLVSFYNNEISEKSEIFDDQFSVERPDGSNFTLKIRSTKLEDSAMYFCASHGGSSTGELFFGEGSRLTVL.